Listed below are T cell receptor beta chains from one sample, sequenced in a study of blood T cell repertoires in COVID-19. Sequencing used immunoSEQ multiplex PCR; TCRdb keeps in-frame clones, though not all of them. The repertoire consists of over 55,000 clones, with about four fifths occurring once and the leading ten covering 22%. Sequenced sample: peripheral blood. The receptors come from a woman aged 55-69 years with acute or convalescent COVID-19. Each CDR3 is given with its conserved first and last residue. D genes are given only for firm matches. A row's size may be missing; if present it is once, few, many or a size class.

TRBJ1-5	once	TRBD1	TRBV6-8	TGTGCCAGCAGTTACCCAGGGGGCATGGGCAATCAGCCCCAGCATTTT	CASSYPGGMGNQPQHF
TRBJ2-7	NA	NA	TRBV2	TGTGCCAGCAGTGCGGAGTCCTACGAGCAGTACTTC	CASSAESYEQYF
TRBJ1-2	NA	NA	TRBV4-3	TGCGCCAGCAGCCAAGCTCAGTGGGACTCTTTAGGCTACACCTTC	CASSQAQWDSLGYTF
TRBJ1-2	once	TRBD1	TRBV9	TGTGCCAGCAGCGCGGCAGGGGGATACTATGGCTACACCTTC	CASSAAGGYYGYTF
TRBJ2-3	NA	TRBD2	TRBV3-1/TRBV3-2	TGTGCCAGCAGCCCGACGAGCGGGGGGCAGGTTACGCAGTATTTT	CASSPTSGGQVTQYF
TRBJ2-3	NA	NA	TRBV29-1	TGCAGCGTTTCTCTTAGTCTCGCAGATACGCAGTATTTT	CSVSLSLADTQYF
TRBJ2-2	NA	NA	TRBV5-1	TGCGCCAGCAGCCAGGGGTCCGGGGAGCTGTTTTTT	CASSQGSGELFF
TRBJ2-3	NA	TRBD2	TRBV6-2/TRBV6-3	TGTGCCAGCAGTTACGGCCTCGGAGCGGGGGGCTACACAGATACGCAGTATTTT	CASSYGLGAGGYTDTQYF
TRBJ2-7	NA	TRBD1	TRBV5-8	TGTGCCAGCAGCGCTCGGACAGGCGGTGTCTACGAGCAGTACTTC	CASSARTGGVYEQYF
TRBJ2-1	NA	NA	TRBV5-6	TGTGCCAGCAGCAATCCCACTATAGGCAATGAGCAGTTCTTC	CASSNPTIGNEQFF
TRBJ1-5	NA	NA	TRBV21-1	TGTGCCAGCAGCATCCTCCGGGACAGGGATTCCCAGCCCCAGCATTTT	CASSILRDRDSQPQHF
TRBJ2-5	NA	TRBD1	TRBV4-1	TGCGCCAGCAGCCCCCCGGGACAGGGGCAAGAGACCCAGTACTTC	CASSPPGQGQETQYF
TRBJ2-7	NA	NA	TRBV7-9	TGTGCCAGCAGCGGCCCCGGACAAACCTACGAGCAGTACTTC	CASSGPGQTYEQYF
TRBJ2-2	NA	TRBD1	TRBV6-5	TGTGCCAGCAGTTACCGGACAGGGGTTGACACCGGGGAGCTGTTTTTT	CASSYRTGVDTGELFF
TRBJ2-1	NA	TRBD2	TRBV11-2	TGTGCCAGCAGTACCAGCGGGGGGGCGCATGAGCAGTTCTTC	CASSTSGGAHEQFF
TRBJ2-7	NA	TRBD1	TRBV19	TGTGCCAGTAAGGGGCGGGGACAGGGCCTCTACGAGCAGTACTTC	CASKGRGQGLYEQYF
TRBJ2-7	NA	TRBD1	TRBV7-6	TGTGCCAGCAGCTTAACTACAGGGGACTACGAGCAGTACTTC	CASSLTTGDYEQYF
TRBJ1-2	NA	TRBD1	TRBV6-6	TGTGCCAGCAGTTACGATCAGGGGGAAGGCTACACCTTC	CASSYDQGEGYTF
TRBJ2-3	NA	NA	TRBV5-7	TGTGCCAGCACCCGTTGGGGCCTTTACGAGGATACGCAGTATTTT	CASTRWGLYEDTQYF
TRBJ2-2	NA	NA	TRBV18	TGTGCCAGCTCACCAGTACAGGACGGGGAGCTGTTTTTT	CASSPVQDGELFF
TRBJ1-3	NA	TRBD1	TRBV29-1	TGCAGCGTTGGGGACAGTGGAAACACCATATATTTT	CSVGDSGNTIYF
TRBJ1-1	NA	NA	TRBV12-1	TGTGCCAGCAGTAATACAGGGGGCTCGGCTGTGAGTGCTTTCTTT	CASSNTGGSAVSAFF
TRBJ2-2	NA	TRBD2	TRBV19	TGTGCCAGTAGTATAGTGTGGGGCGGGGGTCCCACCGGGGAGCTGTTTTTT	CASSIVWGGGPTGELFF
TRBJ2-3	NA	NA	TRBV21-1	TGTGCCAGCAGCGAAGGGATTCCTTGGGGCCCAGATACGCAGTATTTT	CASSEGIPWGPDTQYF
TRBJ2-7	NA	NA	TRBV4-2	TGTGCCAGCAGCCCAGAGGACCAGGGCCCCTACGAGCAGTACTTC	CASSPEDQGPYEQYF
TRBJ1-6	NA	NA	TRBV6-5	TGTGCCAGCAAATTAGAGACAGGAGTTTCACCCCTCCACTTT	CASKLETGVSPLHF
TRBJ2-7	NA	NA	TRBV5-6	TGTGCCAGCAGCTTGGAACGGACAGATAAGCAGTACTTC	CASSLERTDKQYF
TRBJ2-3	NA	TRBD2	TRBV7-2	TGTGCCAGCAGCTCCCGGGGGGGTGGGCACCCAGATACGCAGTATTTT	CASSSRGGGHPDTQYF
TRBJ1-5	NA	NA	TRBV12-2	TGTGCAAGTCGCCGGGACAGGAATCAGCCCCAGCATTTT	CASRRDRNQPQHF
TRBJ1-2	NA	TRBD1	TRBV20-1	TGCAGTGCTAGTAATCGGGACAGCCCAATTTCTAACTATGGCTACACCTTC	CSASNRDSPISNYGYTF
TRBJ2-1	NA	TRBD2	TRBV2	TGTGCCAGCAGGAGACTAGCGGGGGCACGGAATGAGCAGTTCTTC	CASRRLAGARNEQFF
TRBJ2-1	once	NA	TRBV11-3	TGTGCCAGCAGCTTAGCAGGGTGGAATGAGCAGTTCTTC	CASSLAGWNEQFF
TRBJ2-1	NA	NA	TRBV2	TGTGCCAGCAGTGAAGGGCAGGGCTTAGGTGAGCAGTTCTTC	CASSEGQGLGEQFF